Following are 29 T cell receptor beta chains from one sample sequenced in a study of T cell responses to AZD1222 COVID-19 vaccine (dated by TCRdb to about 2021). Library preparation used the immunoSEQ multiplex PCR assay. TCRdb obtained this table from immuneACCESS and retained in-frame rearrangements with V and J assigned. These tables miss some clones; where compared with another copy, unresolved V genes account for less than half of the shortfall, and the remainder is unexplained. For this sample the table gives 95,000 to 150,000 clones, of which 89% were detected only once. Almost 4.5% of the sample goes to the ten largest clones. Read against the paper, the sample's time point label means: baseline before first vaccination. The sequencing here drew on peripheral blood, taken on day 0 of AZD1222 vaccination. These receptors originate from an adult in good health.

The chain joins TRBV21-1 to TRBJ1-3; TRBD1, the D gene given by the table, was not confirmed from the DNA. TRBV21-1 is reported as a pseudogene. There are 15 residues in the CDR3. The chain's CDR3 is CASSGIGQGRDTIYF. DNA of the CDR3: TGTGCCAGCAGCGGAATCGGACAGGGTCGGGACACCATATATTTT.

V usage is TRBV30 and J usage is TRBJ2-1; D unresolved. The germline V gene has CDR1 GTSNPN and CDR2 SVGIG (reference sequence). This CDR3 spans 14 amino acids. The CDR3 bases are TGTGTCACTTCCCCCCTTGGGTTCTACAATGAGCAGTTCTTC. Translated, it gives CVTSPLGFYNEQFF.

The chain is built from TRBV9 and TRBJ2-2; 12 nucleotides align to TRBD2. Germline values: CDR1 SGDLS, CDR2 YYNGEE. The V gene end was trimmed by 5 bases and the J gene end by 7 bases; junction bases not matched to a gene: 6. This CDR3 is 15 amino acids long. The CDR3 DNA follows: TGTGCCAGCAGTACTAGCGGGAGGCGAGGCGGGGAGCTGTTTTTT. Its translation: CASSTSGRRGGELFF.

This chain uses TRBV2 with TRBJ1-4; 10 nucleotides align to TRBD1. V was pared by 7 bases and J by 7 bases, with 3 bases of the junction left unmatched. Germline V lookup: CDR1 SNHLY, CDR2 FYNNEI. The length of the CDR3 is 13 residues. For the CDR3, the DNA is TGTGCCAGCAACGGGGACAGGGGTGAAAAACTGTTTTTT. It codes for CASNGDRGEKLFF.

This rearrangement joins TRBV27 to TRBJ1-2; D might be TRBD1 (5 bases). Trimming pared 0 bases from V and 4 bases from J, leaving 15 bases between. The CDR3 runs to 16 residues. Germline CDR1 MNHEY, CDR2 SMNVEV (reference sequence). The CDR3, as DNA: TGTGCCAGCAGTTTATCGGAGGGGTTTCATCCCTATGGCTACACCTTC. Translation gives CASSLSEGFHPYGYTF.

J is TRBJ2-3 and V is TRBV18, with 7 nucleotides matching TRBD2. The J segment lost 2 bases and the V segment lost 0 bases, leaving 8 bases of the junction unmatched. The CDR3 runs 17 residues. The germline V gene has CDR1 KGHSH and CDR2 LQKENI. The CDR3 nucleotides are TGTGCCAGCTCACCACCTAGTCTAGCGGATAACACAGATACGCAGTATTTT. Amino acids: CASSPPSLADNTDTQYF.

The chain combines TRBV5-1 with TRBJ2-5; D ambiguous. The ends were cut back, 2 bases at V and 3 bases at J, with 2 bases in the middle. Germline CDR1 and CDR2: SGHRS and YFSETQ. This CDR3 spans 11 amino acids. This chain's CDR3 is CASSFEETQYF. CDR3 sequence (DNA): TGCGCCAGCAGCTTCGAAGAGACCCAGTACTTC.

This CDR3 reads CASSQEPGQVNTEAFF. Here the CDR3 DNA reads TGTGCCAGCAGCCAGGAACCCGGTCAGGTGAACACTGAAGCTTTCTTT. The J gene is TRBJ1-1, the V gene TRBV4-2; D unclear. The CDR3 loop spans 16 amino acids. Germline loops: CDR1 LGHNA, CDR2 YNFKEQ. V gave up 3 bases and J gave up 0 bases, with 14 bases separating them.

The CDR3 DNA is TGCGCCAGCAGCTTGCTGGGGACAGCTACCTACGAGCAGTACTTC. This encodes CASSLLGTATYEQYF. This chain connects TRBV5-1 to TRBJ2-7, with 7 positions matching TRBD1. This CDR3 spans 15 amino acids. Per germline, CDR1 SGHRS and CDR2 YFSETQ. V shed 1 base, J shed 2 bases, and the junction held 6 bases outside the gene matches.

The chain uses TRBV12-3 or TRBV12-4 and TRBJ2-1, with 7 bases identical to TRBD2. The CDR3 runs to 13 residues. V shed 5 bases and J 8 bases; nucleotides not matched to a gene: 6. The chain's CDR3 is CASSETSRDEQFF. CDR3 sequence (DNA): TGTGCCAGCAGTGAGACTAGCAGGGATGAGCAGTTCTTC.

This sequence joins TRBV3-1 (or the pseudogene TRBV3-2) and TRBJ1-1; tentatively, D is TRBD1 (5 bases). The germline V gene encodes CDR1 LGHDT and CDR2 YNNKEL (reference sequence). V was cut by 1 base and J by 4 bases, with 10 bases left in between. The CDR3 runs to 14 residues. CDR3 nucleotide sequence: TGTGCCAGCAGCCAAGGGGGCCGCGGCACTGAAGCTTTCTTT. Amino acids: CASSQGGRGTEAFF.

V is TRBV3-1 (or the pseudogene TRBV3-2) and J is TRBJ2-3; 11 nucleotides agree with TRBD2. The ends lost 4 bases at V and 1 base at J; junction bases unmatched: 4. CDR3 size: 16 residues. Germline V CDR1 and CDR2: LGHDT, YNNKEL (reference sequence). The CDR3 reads CASSLMTSGGTDTQYF. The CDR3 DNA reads TGTGCCAGCAGCCTGATGACTAGCGGGGGCACAGATACGCAGTATTTT.

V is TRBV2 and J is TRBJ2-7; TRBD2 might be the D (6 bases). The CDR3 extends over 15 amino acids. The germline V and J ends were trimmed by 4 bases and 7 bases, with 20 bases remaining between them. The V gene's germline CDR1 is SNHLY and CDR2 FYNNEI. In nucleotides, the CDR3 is TGTGCCAGCAGTGTCCGAGGGTCCGGCGGAGGGGAGCAGTACTTC. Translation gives CASSVRGSGGGEQYF.

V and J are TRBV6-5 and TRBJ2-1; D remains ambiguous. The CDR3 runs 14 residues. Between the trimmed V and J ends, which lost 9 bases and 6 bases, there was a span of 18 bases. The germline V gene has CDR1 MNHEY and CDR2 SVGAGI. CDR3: CASSGWKSGNEQFF. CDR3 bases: TGTGCCAGTTCCGGGTGGAAGTCCGGCAATGAGCAGTTCTTC.

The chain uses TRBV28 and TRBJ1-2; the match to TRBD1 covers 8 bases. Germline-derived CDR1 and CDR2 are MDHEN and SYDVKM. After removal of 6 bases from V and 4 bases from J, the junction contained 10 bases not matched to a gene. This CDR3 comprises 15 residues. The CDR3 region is CASRWGVTGAYGYTF. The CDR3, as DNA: TGTGCCAGCAGGTGGGGGGTGACAGGGGCCTATGGCTACACCTTC.

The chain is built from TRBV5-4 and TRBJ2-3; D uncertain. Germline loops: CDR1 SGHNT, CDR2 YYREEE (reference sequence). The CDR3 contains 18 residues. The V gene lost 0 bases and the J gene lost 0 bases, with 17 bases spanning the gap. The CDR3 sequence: CASSLEVLGPQSTDTQYF. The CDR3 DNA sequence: TGTGCCAGCAGCTTGGAGGTCCTAGGGCCCCAGAGCACAGATACGCAGTATTTT.

The CDR3 region has the DNA TGTGCCAGCACCCCTTACGGTTCAACTAATGAAAAACTGTTTTTT. Its translation is CASTPYGSTNEKLFF. This chain connects TRBV7-6 to TRBJ1-4; no definite D call. The V gene's germline CDR1 is SGHVS and CDR2 FNYEAQ. Trimming pared 7 bases from V and 0 bases from J, leaving 12 bases between. This CDR3 contains 15 residues.

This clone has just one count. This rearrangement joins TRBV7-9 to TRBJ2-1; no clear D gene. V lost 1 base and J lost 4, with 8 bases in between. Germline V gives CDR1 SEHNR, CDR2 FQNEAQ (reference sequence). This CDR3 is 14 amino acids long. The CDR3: CASSLVGRYNEQFF. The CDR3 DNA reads TGTGCCAGCAGCTTAGTGGGCAGATACAATGAGCAGTTCTTC.

Here the CDR3 DNA reads TGTGCCAGCAGCGTAGAACGGGGGACTAACTACAATGAGCAGTTCTTC. Its protein product is CASSVERGTNYNEQFF. The chain uses TRBV9 and TRBJ2-1, with 7 bases identical to TRBD2. J lost 3 bases, V lost 0 bases, and 6 bases had no gene match. Germline CDR1 SGDLS, CDR2 YYNGEE. The CDR3 runs to 16 residues.

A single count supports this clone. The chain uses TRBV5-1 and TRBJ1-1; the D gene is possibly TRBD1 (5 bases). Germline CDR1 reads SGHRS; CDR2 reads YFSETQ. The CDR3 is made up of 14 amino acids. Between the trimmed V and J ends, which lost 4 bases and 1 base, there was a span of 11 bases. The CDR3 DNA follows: TGCGCCAGCAGCCGGGTCACAGGGAACACTGAAGCTTTCTTT. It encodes CASSRVTGNTEAFF.

The CDR3 spells CASTGTANTGELFF. In nucleotides, the CDR3 is TGTGCCAGCACCGGGACAGCGAACACCGGGGAGCTGTTTTTT. The chain combines TRBV2 with TRBJ2-2; 7 nucleotides align to TRBD1. The germline gives CDR1 SNHLY, CDR2 FYNNEI. The J segment lost 0 bases and the V segment lost 7 bases, leaving 2 bases of the junction unmatched. The CDR3 is 14 residues long.

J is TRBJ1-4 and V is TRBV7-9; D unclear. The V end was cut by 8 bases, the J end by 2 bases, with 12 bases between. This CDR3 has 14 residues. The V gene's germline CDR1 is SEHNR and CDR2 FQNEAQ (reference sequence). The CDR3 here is CASGISGTNEKLFF. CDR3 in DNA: TGTGCCAGCGGAATTAGCGGGACTAATGAAAAACTGTTTTTT.

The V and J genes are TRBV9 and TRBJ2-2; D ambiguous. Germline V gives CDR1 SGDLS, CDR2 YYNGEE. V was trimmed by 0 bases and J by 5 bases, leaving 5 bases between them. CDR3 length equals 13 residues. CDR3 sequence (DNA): TGTGCCAGCAGCGTAGGACCTACCGGGGAGCTGTTTTTT. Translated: CASSVGPTGELFF.

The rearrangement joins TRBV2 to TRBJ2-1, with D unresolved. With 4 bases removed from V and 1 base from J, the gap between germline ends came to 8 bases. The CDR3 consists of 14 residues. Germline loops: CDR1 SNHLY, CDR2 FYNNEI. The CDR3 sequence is CASSAGWSYNEQFF. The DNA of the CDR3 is TGTGCCAGCAGTGCTGGATGGTCCTACAATGAGCAGTTCTTC.

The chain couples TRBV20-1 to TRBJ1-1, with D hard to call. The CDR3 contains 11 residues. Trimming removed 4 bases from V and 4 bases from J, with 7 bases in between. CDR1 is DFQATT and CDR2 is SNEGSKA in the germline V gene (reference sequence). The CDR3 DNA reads TGCAGTGCTATCCGGGGCACTGAAGCTTTCTTT. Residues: CSAIRGTEAFF.

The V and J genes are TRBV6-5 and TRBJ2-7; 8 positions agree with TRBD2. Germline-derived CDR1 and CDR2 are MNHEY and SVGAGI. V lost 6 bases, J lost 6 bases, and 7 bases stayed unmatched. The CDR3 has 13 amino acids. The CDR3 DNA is TGTGCCAGCAGCTCCGGGACTAGTGGCGAGCAGTACTTC. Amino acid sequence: CASSSGTSGEQYF.

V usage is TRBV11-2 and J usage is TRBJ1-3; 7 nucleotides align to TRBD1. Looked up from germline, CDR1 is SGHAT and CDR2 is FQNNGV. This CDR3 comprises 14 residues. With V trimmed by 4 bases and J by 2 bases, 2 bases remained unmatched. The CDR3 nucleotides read TGTGCCAGCAGCTCCGGGACAGCTGGAAACACCATATATTTT. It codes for CASSSGTAGNTIYF.

The CDR3 DNA reads as TGTGCCAGCAGCACAGAAATCAAAGGATCACCCCTCCACTTT. Its protein is CASSTEIKGSPLHF. The rearrangement uses TRBV6-5 and TRBJ1-6; D is unclear. This CDR3 contains 14 residues. V gave up 6 bases and J gave up 10 bases, with 16 bases separating them. Germline CDR1 reads MNHEY; CDR2 reads SVGAGI.

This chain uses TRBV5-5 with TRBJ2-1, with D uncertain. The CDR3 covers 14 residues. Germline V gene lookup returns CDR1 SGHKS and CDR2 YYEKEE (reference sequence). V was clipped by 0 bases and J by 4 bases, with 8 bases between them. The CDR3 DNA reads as TGTGCCAGCAGCTTGGAGTCGCAATACAATGAGCAGTTCTTC. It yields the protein CASSLESQYNEQFF.